This T cell receptor beta chain was found in a study of T cells after yellow fever vaccination. Study-wide background: SMART-Seq v4 Ultra Low Input handled preparation of low-cell-number fractions.

A 5'RACE template-switching step, the method used to make TCR cDNA, added a universal primer site and UMIs. In TCRdb, the 5' RACE reads were re-called with MiXCR into one record per CDR3 protein. The top ten hold approximately 15% of the sample, which has hundreds of thousands of distinct CDR3 sequences, over 5% seen once. Trimming removed 5 bases from V and 6 bases from J; junction bases left unmatched: 9. This CDR3 is 16 amino acids long. CDR1 is SGHTA and CDR2 is FQGNSA in the germline V gene. This clonotype has only a few counts. Antigen specificity is unknown. Study results and limitations: Among all clonotypes, a small share was observed in both CD4 and CD8 compartments. Reappearing after the booster were most of the clones from primary vaccination (almost 97% CD4, 88% CD8).

The sequence derives from a man younger than 40 who received the YFV17D yellow fever vaccine. The rearrangement joins TRBV7-2 to TRBJ2-7; 14 bases align to TRBD2. Sample: PBMCs, taken 5 days after the yellow fever booster vaccination. The chain's CDR3 is CASSPPGLAGVGEQYF. Written as DNA, the CDR3 is TGTGCCAGCAGCCCACCGGGACTAGCGGGAGTCGGCGAGCAGTACTTC.